The clone carrying this TCR beta chain counts as medium-sized. Its matching antigen is unknown. The germline gives CDR1 LNHDA, CDR2 SQIVND (reference sequence). The CDR3 has 16 amino acids. V lost 4 bases and J 6 bases, leaving 16 bases between the germline ends. The sample originates from a study of vaccination and CD4 T cells after COVID-19. Sequencing of DNA taken from cultured CD4+ T cells relied on the Oncomine TCR Beta short-read assay. Cultured CD4+ T cells yielded the extracted genomic DNA. TCRdb re-called the PCR reads with MiXCR, one entry per CDR3 protein. The table has some 14,000 distinct CDR3 sequences, 25% to 35% seen once. Sample treatment: approximately 9-day PBMC culture with coronavirus spike peptide pools or control peptides (ViraFEST assay). Before TCRs were sequenced, ViraFEST expanded antigen-specific T cells with peptide pools. Half the growth medium was swapped for new IL-2 medium on days 3 and 7.

The specimen was cultured CD4+ T cells from blood. The source is a human donor with COVID-19. The J gene is TRBJ1-6, the V gene TRBV19, with D uncertain. DNA of the CDR3: TGTGCCAGTAGTACGAGAGAAACGGCCGTTAATTCACCCCTCCACTTT. Translation gives CASSTRETAVNSPLHF.